Listed below are T cell receptor beta chains from one sample, sequenced in a study of CD8 T cells in ankylosing spondylitis. Each CDR3 protein gets one entry after TCRdb re-called the 5' RACE reads with MiXCR. Among about 130,000 distinct CDR3 sequences listed, roughly a tenth were seen once. Sequencing was performed on blood, either unsorted or a sorted T cell fraction (not recorded which). These receptors originate from a male donor with ankylosing spondylitis or in good health (not recorded which). Each CDR3 is given with its conserved first and last residue. The D gene is left open where the match is weak. Size tells how often a clone was seen (once, few, many) or the class of an expanded clone, and some rows leave it out.

V gene: TRBV25-1; clone size: many; D gene: NA; J gene: TRBJ2-7; CDR3 DNA: TGTGCCAGCAGTGATAATCAGGGGCCCTACGAGCAGTACTTC; CDR3 protein: CASSDNQGPYEQYF
V gene: TRBV20-1; clone size: NA; D gene: TRBD2; J gene: TRBJ2-5; CDR3 DNA: TGCTGTGCTAGGTCCTTTCCGGGACTAGCGGGCGAGACCCAGTACTTC; CDR3 protein: CCARSFPGLAGETQYF
V gene: TRBV15; clone size: many; D gene: NA; J gene: TRBJ1-2; CDR3 DNA: TGTGCCACCAGCAGGGAACCCTGGATGTTTGACTATGGCTACACCTTC; CDR3 protein: CATSREPWMFDYGYTF
V gene: TRBV12-3/TRBV12-4; clone size: few; D gene: TRBD1; J gene: TRBJ2-5; CDR3 DNA: TGTGCCAGCAGCTCCCGACAGGGGGGGACGGAGACCCAGTACTTC; CDR3 protein: CASSSRQGGTETQYF
V gene: TRBV7-3; clone size: NA; D gene: NA; J gene: TRBJ2-2; CDR3 DNA: TGTGCCAGCAGCTTAACAACTAGCCACACCGGGGAGCTGTTTTTT; CDR3 protein: CASSLTTSHTGELFF
V gene: TRBV3-1; clone size: many; D gene: TRBD1; J gene: TRBJ1-4; CDR3 DNA: TGTGCCAGCAGCCAAGAGGGGGACAGGGGTCTCGGGGAAAAACTGTTTTTT; CDR3 protein: CASSQEGDRGLGEKLFF
V gene: TRBV20-1; clone size: many; D gene: NA; J gene: TRBJ2-7; CDR3 DNA: TGCAGTGCTAGAAATTACGAGCAGTACTTC; CDR3 protein: CSARNYEQYF
V gene: TRBV5-5; clone size: few; D gene: NA; J gene: TRBJ1-1; CDR3 DNA: TGTGCCAGCAGTCGGACAGTGAACACTGAAGCTTTCTTT; CDR3 protein: CASSRTVNTEAFF
V gene: TRBV4-3; clone size: NA; D gene: NA; J gene: TRBJ2-6; CDR3 DNA: TGCGCCAGCAGCCAAGATGTGCTCTCTGGGGCCAACGTCCTGACTTTC; CDR3 protein: CASSQDVLSGANVLTF
V gene: TRBV6-5; clone size: many; D gene: NA; J gene: TRBJ2-1; CDR3 DNA: TGTGCCAGCAGTTACAGTTCAGGGAGGAATGAGCAGTTCTTC; CDR3 protein: CASSYSSGRNEQFF
V gene: TRBV12-3/TRBV12-4; clone size: many; D gene: NA; J gene: TRBJ1-2; CDR3 DNA: TGTGCCAGCAGCCTAGGAGGGTTACACTATGGCTACACCTTC; CDR3 protein: CASSLGGLHYGYTF
V gene: TRBV7-9; clone size: NA; D gene: NA; J gene: TRBJ2-2; CDR3 DNA: TGTGCCAGCAGCAAGACATCCACCGGGGAGCTGTTTTTT; CDR3 protein: CASSKTSTGELFF
V gene: TRBV7-2; clone size: NA; D gene: TRBD2; J gene: TRBJ2-3; CDR3 DNA: TGTGCCAGCAGCGTAGATAGCGGGAGGGCCCTTGATACGCAGTATTTT; CDR3 protein: CASSVDSGRALDTQYF
V gene: TRBV7-2; clone size: many; D gene: TRBD1; J gene: TRBJ2-5; CDR3 DNA: TGTGCCAGCAGCCCAGGGACAGGTTTTCGGGAGACCCAGTACTTC; CDR3 protein: CASSPGTGFRETQYF
V gene: TRBV29-1; clone size: many; D gene: TRBD1; J gene: TRBJ2-7; CDR3 DNA: TGCAGCGTTGAAGATCAGGCAGGGGGATACTACGAGCAGTACTTC; CDR3 protein: CSVEDQAGGYYEQYF
V gene: TRBV4-1; clone size: few; D gene: TRBD2; J gene: TRBJ2-1; CDR3 DNA: TGCGCCAGCAGCCAAGAGAGCGGGACTAGTCATCTTTACTCCTACAATGAGCAGTTCTTC; CDR3 protein: CASSQESGTSHLYSYNEQFF
V gene: TRBV20-1; clone size: many; D gene: NA; J gene: TRBJ1-5; CDR3 DNA: TGCAGTGCTAGAGAAGAGGGTTCAAGATGGCCCCAGCATTTT; CDR3 protein: CSAREEGSRWPQHF
V gene: TRBV10-3; clone size: many; D gene: TRBD2; J gene: TRBJ2-3; CDR3 DNA: TGTGCCATCAGTGATCCGGGACTAGGAGTAGCAGATACGCAGTATTTT; CDR3 protein: CAISDPGLGVADTQYF
V gene: TRBV6-2/TRBV6-3; clone size: many; D gene: NA; J gene: TRBJ2-7; CDR3 DNA: TGTGCCAGCAGTCCGGGAATCTCCTACGAGCAGTACTTC; CDR3 protein: CASSPGISYEQYF
V gene: TRBV7-2; clone size: many; D gene: NA; J gene: TRBJ2-1; CDR3 DNA: TGTGCCAGCAGCTTTTGGGGGGACAGCTCCTACAATGAGCAGTTCTTC; CDR3 protein: CASSFWGDSSYNEQFF
V gene: TRBV5-1; clone size: few; D gene: TRBD1; J gene: TRBJ1-1; CDR3 DNA: TGCGCCAGCAGCCCGTATGACAGGGGCACTGAAGCTTTCTTT; CDR3 protein: CASSPYDRGTEAFF
V gene: TRBV11-2; clone size: few; D gene: NA; J gene: TRBJ2-3; CDR3 DNA: TGTGCCAGCAGCTTAAGTCGGAGCACAGATACGCAGTATTTT; CDR3 protein: CASSLSRSTDTQYF
V gene: TRBV20-1; clone size: many; D gene: NA; J gene: TRBJ2-1; CDR3 DNA: TGCAGTGCTTACCCCAGGGGAGGCTGGACCCAACGCTACAATGAGCAGTTCTTC; CDR3 protein: CSAYPRGGWTQRYNEQFF
V gene: TRBV20-1; clone size: NA; D gene: TRBD2; J gene: TRBJ2-2; CDR3 DNA: TGCAGTGCTACCGGGACTAGCGGGAGCCCCGGGGAGCTGTTTTTT; CDR3 protein: CSATGTSGSPGELFF
V gene: TRBV29-1; clone size: many; D gene: TRBD1; J gene: TRBJ2-2; CDR3 DNA: TGCGGAGTTGAGACAGGGGCTTTCACCGGGGAGCTGTTTTTT; CDR3 protein: CGVETGAFTGELFF
V gene: TRBV5-1; clone size: many; D gene: TRBD1; J gene: TRBJ2-7; CDR3 DNA: TGCGCCAGCAGCTTGTCGGGACAGATACCCTACGAGCAGTACTTC; CDR3 protein: CASSLSGQIPYEQYF
V gene: TRBV7-2; clone size: NA; D gene: TRBD2; J gene: TRBJ2-7; CDR3 DNA: TGTGCCAGCAGCTTCTCCTTGGGGGGGGACTACGAGCAGTACTTC; CDR3 protein: CASSFSLGGDYEQYF
V gene: TRBV12-3/TRBV12-4; clone size: many; D gene: NA; J gene: TRBJ2-7; CDR3 DNA: TGTGCCAGCAGGTCCGGCAGGGGAGGAATCTCTTATGGGCAGTACTTC; CDR3 protein: CASRSGRGGISYGQYF
V gene: TRBV5-1; clone size: NA; D gene: NA; J gene: TRBJ2-7; CDR3 DNA: TGCGCCAGCAGCCCTACACGAGAAGACAGGCCCTCGGACGAGCAGTACTTC; CDR3 protein: CASSPTREDRPSDEQYF
V gene: TRBV11-2; clone size: many; D gene: TRBD1; J gene: TRBJ1-1; CDR3 DNA: TGTGCCAGCAGCTTATTTATTTTTCAGGGGGCTATGCTTCATTCTGAAGCTTTCTTT; CDR3 protein: CASSLFIFQGAMLHSEAFF
V gene: TRBV9; clone size: many; D gene: NA; J gene: TRBJ2-1; CDR3 DNA: TGTGCCAGCAGCGCCGGCGGGACAAATGAGCAGTTCTTC; CDR3 protein: CASSAGGTNEQFF
V gene: TRBV12-3/TRBV12-4; clone size: many; D gene: NA; J gene: TRBJ2-7; CDR3 DNA: TGTGCCAGCAGTGGAAGCTCCTGGGGGGACGAGCAGTACTTC; CDR3 protein: CASSGSSWGDEQYF
V gene: TRBV12-3/TRBV12-4; clone size: few; D gene: NA; J gene: TRBJ1-2; CDR3 DNA: TGTGCCAGCAGTCCACGGACCCTAACTAACTATGGCTACACCTTC; CDR3 protein: CASSPRTLTNYGYTF